The sequence of this TCR beta chain was determined in a study of T cells after yellow fever vaccination. Whole-study context: With SMART-Seq v4 Ultra Low Input, the fractions containing low cell numbers were prepared.

TCRdb independently ran MiXCR on the 5' RACE reads; one entry per CDR3 protein. Of 200,000 to 300,000 distinct CDR3 sequences listed, about 7% are singletons. Many counts were recorded for this clonotype. Germline V lookup: CDR1 KGHDR, CDR2 SFDVKD. This CDR3 is built from 16 residues. V shed 1 base and J shed 1 base, with 11 bases lying between them. The chain employs TRBV24-1 and TRBJ2-3; D is ambiguous. Sample: CD4+ T cells sorted from PBMCs, taken on the day of the yellow fever booster vaccination. The source of this sequence is a man younger than 40 who received the YFV17D yellow fever vaccine. CDR3 bases: TGTGCCACCAGTGATTTTCCGGTCAGCGGCACAGATACGCAGTATTTT. As protein: CATSDFPVSGTDTQYF.